This T cell receptor beta chain was found in a study of T cell repertoires and HLA-DP antigens. Across the whole study: CD4+ T cells were cocultured with HeLa cells expressing HLA-DP. The donors, ranging 18-to-29 to 60-to-69 years, included a couple of males and one female.

The CDR3 is made up of 16 amino acids. Per the germline V gene, CDR1 is SGDLS and CDR2 is YYNGEE. With 6 bases clipped from V and 7 bases from J, the junction kept 13 bases outside the gene matches. Untouched CD4+ T cells were bead-isolated from PBMC at 95% to 98% purity. Sequenced by immunoSEQ multiplex PCR; TCRdb stores in-frame clones only, minus some. The data show 65,000 to 95,000 clones, roughly 78% seen once. In the case of this clone: Antigen specificity is unknown.

The chain carries TRBV9 and TRBJ2-1; 10 bases line up with TRBD2. The TCR sequence derives from a man in his 60s in good health and CMV-seronegative. Sequenced input: CD4+ T cells from PBMCs. The CDR3 bases are TGTGCCAGCACCGCCGGGGGAGCGGGAGGGGGAAATGAGCAGTTCTTC. Protein product: CASTAGGAGGGNEQFF.